This T cell receptor (beta chain) was found in a study of blood T cell repertoires in COVID-19. Study in general: Samples came from the United States, Italy and Spain, spanning acute and convalescent COVID-19. Nucleic acid was either cDNA or gDNA, and it came from T cells, B-cell-depleted T cells, or PBMCs.

Germline CDR1 and CDR2: LGHNA and YNFKEQ. The CDR3 extends over 17 amino acids. Trimming took off 3 bases at V and 0 bases at J, with 15 bases between the two ends. The method was immunoSEQ multiplex PCR; TCRdb's version includes in-frame clones alone and lacks a portion of them. The sample holds 140,000 or so clones, 80% seen once. The chain has TRBV4-2 and TRBJ1-3, with D unresolved. The TCR comes from a woman aged 45 to 65 with acute or convalescent COVID-19. The specimen sequenced was peripheral blood. CDR3 sequence reads: CASSQDPQQSSGNTIYF. The CDR3 DNA reads as TGTGCCAGCAGCCAGGATCCTCAACAGAGCTCTGGAAACACCATATATTTT.